Presented here are 8 T cell receptor beta chains from one specimen sequenced in a study of shared clonotypes between healthy human individuals. Data came from immunoSEQ multiplex PCR; TCRdb stores just in-frame clones and leaves some out. The repertoire holds roughly 2.4 million clones, approximately 95% seen once, with about 0.13% in the top ten. Sequencing was performed on naive CD4+ T cells sorted from blood. The subset is: CD45RA+ positively selected. Source of these receptors: a man aged 18 to 29 in good health.

This rearrangement joins TRBV11-3 to TRBJ2-1; D unresolved. The germline V and J ends were trimmed by 5 bases and 0 bases, with 14 bases remaining between them. The CDR3 consists of 16 residues. Germline-derived CDR1 and CDR2 are SGHNT and YENEEA. CDR3 nucleotides: TGTGCCAGCAGCCGCTCGGAGTGGGGCTCCTACAATGAGCAGTTCTTC. Amino acids: CASSRSEWGSYNEQFF. The full variable domain, its missing parts supplied by reference TRBV11-3 and TRBJ2-1, is EAGVVQSPRYKIIEKKQPVAFWCNPISGHNTLYWYLQNLGQGPELLIRYENEEAVDDSQLPKDRFSAERLKGVDSTLKIQPAELGDSAVYLCASSRSEWGSYNEQFFGPGTRLTVL.

The J gene is TRBJ2-2, the V gene TRBV19, with a tentative D call TRBD1 (5 bases). V lost 7 bases and J lost 4, with 13 bases in between. The germline V gene encodes CDR1 LNHDA and CDR2 SQIVND (reference sequence). The CDR3 sequence is 14 residues long. CDR3: CASNQDRFTGELFF. CDR3 coding DNA: TGTGCCAGTAATCAAGACAGATTCACCGGGGAGCTGTTTTTT.

This clone was observed at least ten times. The sample carries other DNA sequences with the same CDR3. The gene calls are TRBV25-1 and TRBJ2-6; perhaps TRBD1 as D (6 bases). Looked up from germline, CDR1 is MGHDK and CDR2 is SYGVNS. Trimming removed 3 bases from V and 2 bases from J, with 8 bases in between. CDR3 length equals 15 residues. CDR3: CASSEAGAGANVLTF. The CDR3 region has the DNA TGTGCCAGCAGTGAGGCAGGGGCTGGGGCCAACGTCCTGACTTTC.

CDR3 sequence: CASSEAARGKNIQYF. The CDR3 nucleotides are TGTGCCAGTAGTGAGGCTGCGCGGGGCAAAAACATTCAGTACTTC. The chain employs TRBV19 and TRBJ2-4; maybe TRBD2 (6 bases). The length of the CDR3 is 15 residues. V lost 5 bases to trimming and J lost 3 bases, with 14 bases between them. CDR1 LNHDA and CDR2 SQIVND come from the germline V gene (reference sequence). Based on the CDR3 plus reference TRBV19 and TRBJ2-4, the full variable domain is DGGITQSPKYLFRKEGQNVTLSCEQNLNHDAMYWYRQDPGQGLRLIYYSQIVNDFQKGDIAEGYSVSREKKESFPLTVTSAQKNPTAFYLCASSEAARGKNIQYFGAGTRLSVL.

Notes on this clone: A junction boundary mismatches the germline segment, possibly from a read error. The sample contains more than one DNA sequence encoding this CDR3. The V call is TRBV4-2, the J call TRBJ1-1; D not certain. Germline CDR1 is LGHNA and CDR2 is YNFKEQ. This CDR3 comprises 14 residues. The CDR3 region has the DNA TGTGCCAGTAGCCAAGAACGACAGAACACTGAAGCTTTCTTT. The encoded protein is CASSQERQNTEAFF.

The chain is built from TRBV5-5 and TRBJ2-5; a possible D gene is TRBD1 (6 bases). Trimming removed 5 bases at V and 2 bases at J, with 10 bases between. This CDR3 contains 13 residues. Germline assignment: CDR1 SGHKS and CDR2 YYEKEE (reference sequence). The CDR3 DNA is TGTGCCAGCAGAACAGGGATTCAAGAGACCCAGTACTTC. This sequence encodes CASRTGIQETQYF.

About this clone itself: This sample also contains other DNA sequences that code for the same CDR3. V usage is TRBV28 and J usage is TRBJ1-5; D call uncertain. The CDR3 runs 13 residues. Between the trimmed V and J ends, which lost 5 bases and 4 bases, there was a span of 9 bases. Germline V gives CDR1 MDHEN, CDR2 SYDVKM. Here the CDR3 DNA reads TGTGCCAGCAGTACCCCGGGGAATCAGCCCCAGCATTTT. It translates to CASSTPGNQPQHF.

The rearrangement uses TRBV27 and TRBJ2-1; D uncertain. The germline V gene encodes CDR1 MNHEY and CDR2 SMNVEV (reference sequence). V gave up 6 bases and J gave up 9 bases, with 9 bases separating them. This CDR3 has 11 residues. This CDR3 reads CASRGFTEQFF. CDR3 bases: TGTGCCAGCAGGGGGTTTACTGAGCAGTTCTTC.